This TCR beta chain was found in a study of shared clonotypes between healthy human individuals. Study summary: Three plates were used per donor for CD4 naive, three for CD4 memory, two for CD8 naive and one for CD8 memory.

Splitting the CD4+ cells yielded a CD45RA+ naive subset and a CD45RA-negative memory subset. The CDR3 runs 16 residues. Germline V gene lookup returns CDR1 MDHEN and CDR2 SYDVKM. V dropped 5 bases and J dropped 3; count of bases not matched to a gene: 8. A remark on this clone: Its antigen is undetermined.

Measured with immunoSEQ multiplex PCR; TCRdb has only the in-frame clones, and not every one. This sample has about 680,000 clones, with under 80% found just once. General study points: Unshared clonotypes carried lower generation probabilities than those common to all four donors.

The sequenced sample was memory CD4+ T cells sorted from blood. Subset specified: CD45RA-negative fraction. This clonotype was sampled from a woman in her twenties or thirties in good health. The chain has TRBV28 and TRBJ1-4, with 8 bases that match TRBD1. CDR3 sequence (DNA): TGTGCCAGCAGTCCCATGGGGACAGGTTCTAATGAAAAACTGTTTTTT. Translation gives CASSPMGTGSNEKLFF.